These 15 T cell receptor beta chains share one sample of origin, sequenced in a study of OX40 agonist ivuxolimab in advanced cancers. Generated by immunoSEQ multiplex PCR, the TCRdb table keeps only in-frame clones and is missing some. This table has about 48,000 clones, 70% to 90% appearing once. The sequenced sample was CD4+ or CD8+ T cells sorted from blood, obtained in a trial of the OX40 agonist ivuxolimab. These receptors originate from an adult with an advanced solid tumor such as melanoma, head and neck, liver or kidney cancer.

The rearrangement uses TRBV18 and TRBJ2-7; possibly TRBD1 for D (5 bases). The CDR3 loop spans 13 amino acids. The V gene lost 4 bases and the J gene lost 1 base, with 8 bases spanning the gap. Looked up from germline, CDR1 is KGHSH and CDR2 is LQKENI. In DNA, the CDR3 is TGTGCCAGCTCACAAGGACAATCCTACGAGCAGTACTTC. It translates to CASSQGQSYEQYF.

This sequence joins TRBV15 and TRBJ1-1; D is undetermined. This CDR3 contains 14 residues. The V end lost 1 base, the J end lost 1 base, and 7 bases lay between the germline ends. Germline CDR1 reads LNHNV; CDR2 reads YYDKDF (reference sequence). CDR3 coding DNA: TGTGCCACCAGCAGAGTGACTGAGAACACTGAAGCTTTCTTT. This encodes CATSRVTENTEAFF.

The V call is TRBV2, the J call TRBJ2-1; D not resolved. V lost 4 bases and J 3 bases, leaving 7 bases between the germline ends. CDR3 size: 13 residues. The germline V gene has CDR1 SNHLY and CDR2 FYNNEI. CDR3 DNA sequence: TGTGCCAGCAGTGTTGGGGTCTACAATGAGCAGTTCTTC. Translated: CASSVGVYNEQFF.

This chain joins TRBV7-9 and TRBJ2-7; D gene unclear. Trimming took off 5 bases at V and 4 bases at J, with 15 bases between the two ends. In germline, CDR1 is SEHNR, CDR2 FQNEAQ (reference sequence). This CDR3 comprises 14 residues. The CDR3 nucleotides are TGTGCCAGCAGCGCCTCCCCTACGCCGTACGAGCAGTACTTC. Amino acids: CASSASPTPYEQYF.

This sequence joins TRBV5-1 and TRBJ1-2, with 8 bases matching TRBD1. The CDR3 contains 14 residues. The V gene's germline CDR1 is SGHRS and CDR2 YFSETQ. Germline trimming cut 1 base from V and 3 bases from J; bases unmatched to any gene: 2. CDR3 coding DNA: TGCGCCAGCAGCTTGCAGGGGGCCGACTATGGCTACACCTTC. This codes for CASSLQGADYGYTF. The full variable domain, with the rest looked up from reference TRBV5-1 and TRBJ1-2, is KAGVTQTPRYLIKTRGQQVTLSCSPISGHRSVSWYQQTPGQGLQFLFEYFSETQRNKGNFPGRFSGRQFSNSRSEMNVSTLELGDSALYLCASSLQGADYGYTFGSGTRLTVV.

This rearrangement joins TRBV7-2 to TRBJ2-7; D unresolved. V lost 1 base and J lost 2, with 6 bases in between. Germline CDR1 is SGHTA and CDR2 is FQGNSA. The CDR3 runs 13 residues. The CDR3 protein is CASSLDITYEQYF. Here the CDR3 DNA reads TGTGCCAGCAGCTTAGACATCACCTACGAGCAGTACTTC.

The V call is TRBV2, the J call TRBJ1-3, with TRBD1 as a possible D gene (6 bases). Per germline, CDR1 SNHLY and CDR2 FYNNEI. The CDR3 length is 15 residues. V dropped 4 bases and J dropped 0 bases, with 10 bases sitting between them. CDR3 bases: TGTGCCAGCAGTGCACAGGGTTACTCTGGAAACACCATATATTTT. It encodes CASSAQGYSGNTIYF.

This chain links TRBV7-9 with TRBJ1-6; D ambiguous. The length of the CDR3 is 14 residues. The V gene's germline CDR1 is SEHNR and CDR2 FQNEAQ (reference sequence). The V end lost 1 base, the J end lost 10 bases, and 11 bases lay between the germline ends. The CDR3 bases are TGTGCCAGCAGCTTAGACCCGAGTGACTCACCCCTCCACTTT. Translated: CASSLDPSDSPLHF.

This clone has only a few counts. The genes are TRBV19 and TRBJ2-1, with a tentative D call TRBD2 (5 bases). The CDR3 length is 16 residues. V lost 3 bases to trimming and J lost 6 bases, with 18 bases between them. Germline V gene data show CDR1 as LNHDA and CDR2 as SQIVND (reference sequence). The CDR3 nucleotides read TGTGCCAGTAGTATCCGAGCGGTTCGACTTCCCAATGAGCAGTTCTTC. Translating gives CASSIRAVRLPNEQFF.

The CDR3 nucleotides read TGCGCCAGCAGCTTGACAGGGGGCAATGAGCAGTTCTTC. Residues: CASSLTGGNEQFF. The chain is built from TRBV10-1 and TRBJ2-1; 9 nucleotides align to TRBD1. V lost 6 bases, J lost 6 bases, and 3 bases stayed unmatched. This CDR3 is 13 amino acids long. CDR1 is WNHNN and CDR2 is SYGVQD in the germline V gene (reference sequence).

The genes are TRBV6-1 and TRBJ1-3, with 8 bases that match TRBD1. This CDR3 region has 15 residues. V shed 7 bases, J shed 1 base, and the junction held 6 bases outside the gene matches. From germline, CDR1 is MNHNS and CDR2 SASEGT. The CDR3 sequence is CASTRQGNSGNTIYF. The CDR3 DNA reads TGTGCCAGCACCCGACAGGGGAATTCTGGAAACACCATATATTTT.

The rearrangement uses TRBV7-9 and TRBJ1-2, with D uncertain. V shed 1 base and J shed 10 bases, with 13 bases lying between them. CDR3 size: 13 residues. Looked up from germline, CDR1 is SEHNR and CDR2 is FQNEAQ (reference sequence). DNA of the CDR3: TGTGCCAGCAGCTTAGAGTGGGGAATCCTCTACACCTTC. Translation gives CASSLEWGILYTF.

This sequence joins TRBV15 and TRBJ1-5; 7 bases map to TRBD1. The CDR3 is made up of 14 amino acids. Germline assignment: CDR1 LNHNV and CDR2 YYDKDF (reference sequence). J lost 3 bases, V lost 8 bases, and 7 bases had no gene match. The CDR3 is CATARQGNNQPQHF. CDR3 nucleotide sequence: TGTGCCACCGCCAGACAGGGCAACAATCAGCCCCAGCATTTT.

The chain couples TRBV6-6 to TRBJ2-7, with 9 bases identical to TRBD2. The V and J ends lost 6 bases and 0 bases, in that order; junction bases with no gene match: 6. Germline CDR1 and CDR2: MNHNY and SVGAGI (reference sequence). The CDR3 has 15 residues. The chain's CDR3 is CASRSRTSDSYEQYF. The CDR3 DNA reads TGTGCCAGCAGATCCCGGACTAGCGACTCCTACGAGCAGTACTTC.

The chain carries TRBV7-7 and TRBJ2-1, with 9 bases fitting TRBD2. The CDR3 spans 15 residues. The J segment lost 9 bases and the V segment lost 3 bases, leaving 9 bases of the junction unmatched. Germline CDR1 SSHAT, CDR2 FNYEAQ (reference sequence). The CDR3 DNA is TGTGCCAGCAGCTTGGGCGGGGGGGCATTCGCTGAGCAGTTCTTC. The encoded protein is CASSLGGGAFAEQFF.